The 25 T cell receptor beta chains presented below share a single source sample, sequenced in a study of T cell clones after liver transplantation (dated by TCRdb to the late 2010s). The time point label of this sample denotes: pre-transplant. Receptors were amplified or captured by the immunoSEQ multiplex PCR assay. TCRdb limited this immuneACCESS table to in-frame rearrangements with V and J called. A share of clones is missing; checked studies link under half to unresolved V genes, and the rest is unexplained. The sample table shows 95,000 to 110,000 clones, and roughly 80% are seen once. The top ten clones comprise 0.8% to 1% of the sample. The specimen comprised CD4+ T cells from blood, sampled before liver transplant. The receptors originated from a human donor who received a liver transplant.

The chain combines TRBV27 with TRBJ2-7, with TRBD2 matching over 11 bases. Germline V gene lookup returns CDR1 MNHEY and CDR2 SMNVEV (reference sequence). The CDR3 is 15 amino acids. V was clipped by 7 bases and J by 6 bases; unmatched bases: 11. The CDR3 region is CASTPFSGRASEQYF. As DNA, the CDR3 is TGTGCCAGCACGCCCTTTAGCGGGAGGGCCTCCGAGCAGTACTTC.

The chain recombines TRBV11-3 with TRBJ2-5, with D perhaps TRBD1 (6 bases). CDR1 is SGHNT, CDR2 YENEEA, per germline. The CDR3 consists of 15 residues. V was pared by 10 bases and J by 5 bases, with 23 bases between. The chain's CDR3 is CAIPNREWDEETQYF. The CDR3 nucleotides read TGTGCCATTCCTAACAGGGAGTGGGATGAGGAGACCCAGTACTTC.

The rearrangement links TRBV7-8 to TRBJ1-5; D gene unclear. The CDR3 runs to 15 residues. CDR1 is SGHVS and CDR2 is FQNEAQ in the germline V gene. V was shortened by 1 base and J by 4 bases, with 11 bases between the two germline ends. The CDR3 nucleotides read TGTGCCAGCAGCTTAGGGTCAGTCCCTAATCAGCCCCAGCATTTT. Its protein is CASSLGSVPNQPQHF.

This chain connects TRBV23-1 to TRBJ2-7, with 14 bases matching TRBD2. TRBV23-1 is an open reading frame, and its role is uncertain. The CDR3 has 24 residues. The V segment lost 3 bases and the J segment 2 bases; nucleotides outside the gene matches: 27. This CDR3 is CASSQCVRDRGPRTSGGIAYEQYF. The CDR3 DNA sequence: TGCGCCAGCAGTCAGTGTGTCAGGGACAGGGGGCCAAGGACTAGCGGGGGGATTGCCTACGAGCAGTACTTC.

This chain links TRBV5-1 with TRBJ1-1; the match to TRBD1 covers 8 bases. Germline CDR1 is SGHRS and CDR2 is YFSETQ. J gave up 6 bases and V 4 bases, and 14 bases lay outside the gene matches. The CDR3 has 16 amino acids. The CDR3 loop is CASSGKTGEFSPEAFF. The DNA for the CDR3 is TGCGCCAGCAGCGGCAAGACAGGGGAATTCAGCCCTGAAGCTTTCTTT.

The chain employs TRBV13 and TRBJ1-5, with D hard to call. V lost 2 bases and J 8 bases, leaving 10 bases between the germline ends. CDR3 length: 13 amino acids. Germline V gives CDR1 PRHDT, CDR2 FYEKMQ (reference sequence). The CDR3 is CASSLSRDKPQHF. CDR3 nucleotides: TGTGCCAGCAGCTTATCGCGAGATAAGCCCCAGCATTTT.

This clone occurred a few times. This sequence joins TRBV15 and TRBJ1-4; D is ambiguous. Trimming stripped 1 base from V and 5 bases from J, with 2 bases between. CDR3 length: 12 amino acids. CDR1 is LNHNV, CDR2 YYDKDF, per germline (reference sequence). CDR3 region: CATSRVNEKLFF. CDR3 DNA: TGTGCCACCAGCAGAGTCAATGAAAAACTGTTTTTT.

The V and J genes are TRBV4-2 and TRBJ2-3; D is possibly TRBD1 or TRBD2 (5 bases each). CDR1 is LGHNA and CDR2 is YNFKEQ in the germline V gene. The V end lost 0 bases, the J end lost 0 bases, and 10 bases lay between the germline ends. This CDR3 comprises 16 residues. CDR3 residues: CASSQDGTTSTDTQYF. The CDR3 nucleotides read TGTGCCAGCAGCCAAGATGGGACGACTAGCACAGATACGCAGTATTTT.

The chain joins TRBV7-7 to TRBJ2-1; a possible D gene is TRBD2 (5 bases). Trimming left V 2 bases short and J 0 bases short, with 8 bases between. The CDR3 is 15 amino acids. Per germline, CDR1 SSHAT and CDR2 FNYEAQ (reference sequence). CDR3 DNA sequence: TGTGCCAGCAGCTTAAGCAGCGGCTCCTACAATGAGCAGTTCTTC. This gives the protein CASSLSSGSYNEQFF. Complete variable domain (other parts from reference TRBV7-7 and TRBJ2-1): GAGVSQSPRYKVTKRGQDVTLRCDPISSHATLYWYQQALGQGPEFLTYFNYEAQPDKSGLPSDRFSAERPEGSISTLTIQRTEQRDSAMYRCASSLSSGSYNEQFFGPGTRLTVL.

J is TRBJ2-3 and V is TRBV25-1; D unclear. The CDR3 has 16 amino acids. V dropped 4 bases and J dropped 2 bases, with 16 bases sitting between them. CDR1 and CDR2 (germline): MGHDK, SYGVNS. DNA for the CDR3: TGTGCCAGCAGTGCCCCCCTAGGGTCCGACACAGATACGCAGTATTTT. Its translation: CASSAPLGSDTDTQYF.

The chain is built from TRBV7-2 and TRBJ2-1; tentatively, D is TRBD1 (5 bases). With 5 bases removed from V and 0 bases from J, the gap between germline ends came to 11 bases. Per germline, CDR1 SGHTA and CDR2 FQGNSA. The CDR3 is 15 amino acids. CDR3 sequence reads: CASSRDRSSYNEQFF. CDR3 in DNA: TGTGCCAGCAGCCGAGACAGAAGCTCCTACAATGAGCAGTTCTTC.

This rearrangement joins TRBV28 to TRBJ2-1; unclear D gene. V was cut by 7 bases and J by 5 bases, with 9 bases left in between. This CDR3 region has 12 residues. Germline V gene sequence: CDR1 MDHEN, CDR2 SYDVKM. DNA for the CDR3: TGTGCCAGCACCCCACCTAACAATGAGCAGTTCTTC. Its protein product is CASTPPNNEQFF. Drawing the rest from reference TRBV28 and TRBJ2-1, the complete variable domain is DVKVTQSSRYLVKRTGEKVFLECVQDMDHENMFWYRQDPGLGLRLIYFSYDVKMKEKGDIPEGYSVSREKKERFSLILESASTNQTSMYLCASTPPNNEQFFGPGTRLTVL.

This clone has just a few counts. The chain carries TRBV7-9 and TRBJ1-5; 10 nucleotides agree with TRBD1. Germline assignment: CDR1 SEHNR and CDR2 FQNEAQ (reference sequence). This CDR3 is 15 amino acids long. The V segment lost 6 bases and the J segment 7 bases; nucleotides outside the gene matches: 9. The DNA of the CDR3 is TGTGCCAGCAGTTGGACAGGGGGTCCAGGGCAGCCCCAGCATTTT. Translating gives CASSWTGGPGQPQHF. The variable domain in full, with the rest retrieved from reference TRBV7-9 and TRBJ1-5, is DTGVSQNPRHKITKRGQNVTFRCDPISEHNRLYWYRQTLGQGPEFLTYFQNEAQLEKSRLLSDRFSAERPKGSFSTLEIQRTEQGDSAMYLCASSWTGGPGQPQHFGDGTRLSIL.

This chain uses TRBV10-3 with TRBJ2-2; no definite D call. The V end was cut by 8 bases, the J end by 6 bases, with 13 bases between. The CDR3 is 13 residues long. CDR1 and CDR2 from the germline V gene are ENHRY and SYGVKD. The CDR3 protein is CAIGRPDAGELFF. CDR3 nucleotide sequence: TGTGCCATCGGAAGGCCTGACGCCGGGGAGCTGTTTTTT.

The CDR3 nucleotides read TGTGCCAGCAGCTCCCCCGGACGGTCCACTGAAGCTTTCTTT. Translated: CASSSPGRSTEAFF. V and J are TRBV7-3 and TRBJ1-1; D unclear. V lost 4 bases and J 4 bases, leaving 13 bases between the germline ends. The CDR3 has 14 residues. The germline V gene has CDR1 SGHTA and CDR2 FQGTGA.

This chain links TRBV4-1 with TRBJ2-1, with D possibly being TRBD2 (5 bases). CDR1 is MGHRA, CDR2 YSYEKL, per germline. With 1 base removed from V and 6 bases from J, the gap between germline ends came to 10 bases. The CDR3 length is 14 residues. CDR3 in amino acids: CASSQGASINEQFF. The DNA for the CDR3 is TGCGCCAGCAGCCAAGGCGCTAGCATCAATGAGCAGTTCTTC.

The chain uses TRBV19 and TRBJ2-1; the match to TRBD2 covers 8 bases. Losses at the gene ends were 0 bases for V and 3 bases for J; bases not matched to a gene: 1. The germline CDR1 and CDR2 sequences are LNHDA and SQIVND (reference sequence). This CDR3 is 15 amino acids long. The CDR3: CASSIERGVYNEQFF. CDR3 nucleotide sequence: TGTGCCAGTAGTATAGAGCGGGGGGTCTACAATGAGCAGTTCTTC.

The chain joins TRBV18 to TRBJ2-3, with TRBD1 identical over 7 bases. Trimming took 2 bases from V and 6 from J; bases not matched to a gene: 2. Germline CDR1 reads KGHSH; CDR2 reads LQKENI. The CDR3 sequence is 13 residues long. This CDR3 is CASSPKQGDTQYF. The CDR3 DNA is TGTGCCAGCTCACCAAAACAGGGGGATACGCAGTATTTT.

V gene TRBV6-1 combines with J gene TRBJ1-5; D not certain. In germline, CDR1 is MNHNS, CDR2 SASEGT. V lost 2 bases and J lost 1, with 24 bases in between. This CDR3 comprises 20 residues. DNA of the CDR3: TGTGCCAGCAGTGAATTAAGGTTGCGGGGATCGTGGAGCAGCAATCAGCCCCAGCATTTT. It specifies CASSELRLRGSWSSNQPQHF.

A single count supports this clone. This sequence joins TRBV19 and TRBJ2-6; D is ambiguous. Germline CDR1 and CDR2: LNHDA and SQIVND (reference sequence). The germline V and J ends were trimmed by 3 bases and 2 bases, with 5 bases remaining between them. CDR3 length: 14 residues. The CDR3 region has the DNA TGTGCCAGTAGTATGAAAGCTGGGGCCAACGTCCTGACTTTC. This codes for CASSMKAGANVLTF.

This chain joins TRBV29-1 and TRBJ1-2, with no clear D. V gave up 6 bases and J gave up 3 bases, with 11 bases separating them. CDR3 size: 12 residues. The germline gives CDR1 SQVTM, CDR2 ANQGSEA. The CDR3 nucleotides are TGCAGCGTCATGACACCAGACTATGGCTACACCTTC. Encoded protein: CSVMTPDYGYTF.

This chain joins TRBV2 and TRBJ1-3; D remains ambiguous. The CDR3 is 15 amino acids. V was pared by 7 bases and J by 0 bases, with 13 bases between. Germline CDR1 and CDR2: SNHLY and FYNNEI. In DNA form, the CDR3 reads TGTGCCAGCAATAGGGCGGTCCTCTCTGGAAACACCATATATTTT. As protein: CASNRAVLSGNTIYF.

About this clone itself: Other DNA sequences in this specimen translate into the identical CDR3. The rearrangement joins TRBV20-1 to TRBJ2-7, with 7 bases aligning to TRBD2. The CDR3 covers 11 residues. Per germline, CDR1 DFQATT and CDR2 SNEGSKA (reference sequence). V trimming: 5 bases; J trimming: 3 bases; junction bases outside the gene matches: 1. CDR3 DNA sequence: TGCAGTGCTCGGGGGGACTACGAGCAGTACTTC. Encoded protein: CSARGDYEQYF.

The chain joins TRBV19 to TRBJ2-1; D might be TRBD1 (6 bases). The CDR3 covers 15 residues. CDR1 is LNHDA, CDR2 SQIVND, per germline (reference sequence). Between the trimmed V and J ends, which lost 7 bases and 4 bases, there was a span of 17 bases. The CDR3 nucleotides read TGTGCCAGTACCCTACAGGGCCTAGGGTACAATGAGCAGTTCTTC. Amino acids: CASTLQGLGYNEQFF.

The V gene is TRBV5-1, the J gene TRBJ2-7; 11 bases line up with TRBD2. This CDR3 has 15 amino acids. J lost 2 bases, V lost 5 bases, and 6 bases had no gene match. Germline V gene sequence: CDR1 SGHRS, CDR2 YFSETQ. In DNA form, the CDR3 reads TGCGCCAGCAGACTACTAGCGGGAGCAACCTACGAGCAGTACTTC. Translated, it gives CASRLLAGATYEQYF.